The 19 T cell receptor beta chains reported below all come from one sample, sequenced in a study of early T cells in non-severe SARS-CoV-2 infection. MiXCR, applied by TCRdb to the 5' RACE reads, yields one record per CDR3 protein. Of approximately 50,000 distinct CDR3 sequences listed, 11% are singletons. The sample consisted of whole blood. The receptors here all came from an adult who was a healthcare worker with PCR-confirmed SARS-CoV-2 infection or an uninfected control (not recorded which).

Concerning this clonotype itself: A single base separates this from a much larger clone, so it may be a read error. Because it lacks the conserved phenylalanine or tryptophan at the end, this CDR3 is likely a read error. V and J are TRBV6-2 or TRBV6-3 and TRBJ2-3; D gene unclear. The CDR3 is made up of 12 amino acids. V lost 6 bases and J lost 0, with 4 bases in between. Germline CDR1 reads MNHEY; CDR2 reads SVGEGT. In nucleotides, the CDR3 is TGTGCCAGCAGGGAAAGCACAGATACGCAGTATTTG. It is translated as CASRESTDTQYL.

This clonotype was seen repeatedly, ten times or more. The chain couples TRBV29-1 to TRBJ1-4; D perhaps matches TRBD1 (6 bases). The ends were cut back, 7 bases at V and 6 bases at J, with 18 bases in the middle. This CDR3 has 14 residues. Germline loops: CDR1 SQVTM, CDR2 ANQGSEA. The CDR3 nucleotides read TGCAGCGCTGCAGAAGGGACACGGGATGAAAAACTGTTTTTT. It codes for CSAAEGTRDEKLFF.

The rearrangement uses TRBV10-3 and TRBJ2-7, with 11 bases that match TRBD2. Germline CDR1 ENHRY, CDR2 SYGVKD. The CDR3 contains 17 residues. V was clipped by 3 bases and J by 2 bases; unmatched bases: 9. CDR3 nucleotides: TGTGCCATCAGTGAAGTAGCGGGAGGGATGAGAGCCTACGAGCAGTACTTC. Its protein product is CAISEVAGGMRAYEQYF.

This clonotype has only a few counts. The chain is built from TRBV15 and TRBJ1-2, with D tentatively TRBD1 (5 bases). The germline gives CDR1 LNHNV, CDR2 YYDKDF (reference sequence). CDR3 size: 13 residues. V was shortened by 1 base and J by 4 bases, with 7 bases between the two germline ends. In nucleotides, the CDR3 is TGTGCCACCAGCAGAGTGGGACTCTATGGCTACACCTTC. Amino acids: CATSRVGLYGYTF.

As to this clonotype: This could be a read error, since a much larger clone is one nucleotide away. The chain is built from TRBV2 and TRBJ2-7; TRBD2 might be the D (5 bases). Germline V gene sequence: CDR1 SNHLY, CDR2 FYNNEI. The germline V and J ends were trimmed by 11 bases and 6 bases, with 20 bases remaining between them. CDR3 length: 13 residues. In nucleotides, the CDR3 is TGTGCCGGCGCCACGGGATCCCAAGTCGAGCAGTACTTC. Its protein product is CAGATGSQVEQYF.

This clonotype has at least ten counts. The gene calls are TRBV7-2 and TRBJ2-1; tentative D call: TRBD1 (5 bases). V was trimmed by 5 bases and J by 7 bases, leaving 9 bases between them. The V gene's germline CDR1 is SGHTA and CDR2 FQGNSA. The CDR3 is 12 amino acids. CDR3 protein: CASSQTANEQFF. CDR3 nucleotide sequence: TGTGCCAGCAGCCAGACAGCAAATGAGCAGTTCTTC.

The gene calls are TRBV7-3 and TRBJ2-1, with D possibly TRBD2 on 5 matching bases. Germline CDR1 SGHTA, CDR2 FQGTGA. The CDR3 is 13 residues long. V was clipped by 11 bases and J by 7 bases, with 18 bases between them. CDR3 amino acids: CASSSLAKNEQFF. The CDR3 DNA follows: TGTGCCTCTAGTTCCCTAGCCAAGAATGAGCAGTTCTTC.

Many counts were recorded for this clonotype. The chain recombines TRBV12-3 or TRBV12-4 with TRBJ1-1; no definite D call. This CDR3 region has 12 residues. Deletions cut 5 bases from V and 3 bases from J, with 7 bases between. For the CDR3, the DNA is TGTGCCAGCAGTGCTCGGTACACTGAAGCTTTCTTT. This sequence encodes CASSARYTEAFF.

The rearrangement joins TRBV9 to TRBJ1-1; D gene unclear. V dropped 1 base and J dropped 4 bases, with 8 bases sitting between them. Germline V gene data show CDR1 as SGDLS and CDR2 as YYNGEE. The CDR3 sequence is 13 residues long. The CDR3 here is CASSVWIGTEAFF. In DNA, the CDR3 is TGTGCCAGCAGCGTATGGATAGGCACTGAAGCTTTCTTT.

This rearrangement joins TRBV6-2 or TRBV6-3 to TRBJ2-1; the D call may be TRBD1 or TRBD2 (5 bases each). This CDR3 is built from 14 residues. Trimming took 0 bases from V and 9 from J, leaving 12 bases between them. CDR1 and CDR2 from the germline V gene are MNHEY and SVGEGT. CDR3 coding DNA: TGTGCCAGCAGTTACTCGAGTGGGGCGGGTGAGCAGTTCTTC. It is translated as CASSYSSGAGEQFF.

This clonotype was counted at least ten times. CDR3 loop: CASSPTRGYDSGNTIYF. Written as DNA, the CDR3 is TGTGCCAGCAGCCCAACTCGGGGGTATGACTCTGGAAACACCATATATTTT. The gene calls are TRBV11-3 and TRBJ1-3; possible D gene TRBD1, 5 bases. V lost 5 bases and J 0 bases, leaving 17 bases between the germline ends. Germline CDR1 reads SGHNT; CDR2 reads YENEEA. CDR3 length: 17 residues.

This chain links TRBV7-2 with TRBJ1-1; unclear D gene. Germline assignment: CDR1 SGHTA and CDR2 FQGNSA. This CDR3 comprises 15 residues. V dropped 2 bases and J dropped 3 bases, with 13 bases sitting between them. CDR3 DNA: TGTGCCAGCAGCTTAAACTTAGCGTCGCACACTGAAGCTTTCTTT. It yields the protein CASSLNLASHTEAFF.

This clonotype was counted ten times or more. In DNA form, the CDR3 reads TGTGCCAGCAGTAAAACTTTACTAGCGGAGCAGTTCTTC. It specifies CASSKTLLAEQFF. The chain carries TRBV6-1 and TRBJ2-1; 7 bases agree with TRBD2. In germline, CDR1 is MNHNS, CDR2 SASEGT. V lost 5 bases and J lost 10; bases outside the gene matches: 8. CDR3 length: 13 amino acids.

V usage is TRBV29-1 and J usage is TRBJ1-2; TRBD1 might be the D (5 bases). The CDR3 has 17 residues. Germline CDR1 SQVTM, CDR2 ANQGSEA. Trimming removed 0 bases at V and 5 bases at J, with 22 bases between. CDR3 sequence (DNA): TGCAGCGTTGAAGATTTGGGACCCTCTGGCTGGGAGTATGGCTACACCTTC. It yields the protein CSVEDLGPSGWEYGYTF.

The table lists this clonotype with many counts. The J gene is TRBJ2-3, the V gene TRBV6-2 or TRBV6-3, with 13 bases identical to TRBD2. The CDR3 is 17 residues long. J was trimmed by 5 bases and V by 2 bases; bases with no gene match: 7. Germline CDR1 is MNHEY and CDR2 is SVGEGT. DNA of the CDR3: TGTGCCAGCAGTTACGGTCGGACTAGCGGGGGTGGAGATACGCAGTATTTT. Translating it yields CASSYGRTSGGGDTQYF.

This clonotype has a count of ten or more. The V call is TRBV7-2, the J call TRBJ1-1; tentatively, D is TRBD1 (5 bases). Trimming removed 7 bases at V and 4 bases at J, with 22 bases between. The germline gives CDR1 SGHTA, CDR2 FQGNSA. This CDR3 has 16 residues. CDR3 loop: CASNRGGGPVVTEAFF. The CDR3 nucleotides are TGTGCCAGCAACCGGGGCGGAGGACCGGTTGTCACTGAAGCTTTCTTT.

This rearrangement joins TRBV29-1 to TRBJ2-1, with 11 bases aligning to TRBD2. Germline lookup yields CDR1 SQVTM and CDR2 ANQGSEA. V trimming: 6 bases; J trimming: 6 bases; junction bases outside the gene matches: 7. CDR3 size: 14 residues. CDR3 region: CSVGLAGGINEQFF. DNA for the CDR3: TGCAGCGTCGGTCTAGCGGGAGGTATCAATGAGCAGTTCTTC.

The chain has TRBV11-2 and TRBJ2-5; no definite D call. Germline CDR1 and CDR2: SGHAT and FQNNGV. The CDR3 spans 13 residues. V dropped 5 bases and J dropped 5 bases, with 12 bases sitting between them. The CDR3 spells CASSPDLWETQYF. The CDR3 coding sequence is TGTGCCAGCAGCCCCGACCTATGGGAGACCCAGTACTTC.

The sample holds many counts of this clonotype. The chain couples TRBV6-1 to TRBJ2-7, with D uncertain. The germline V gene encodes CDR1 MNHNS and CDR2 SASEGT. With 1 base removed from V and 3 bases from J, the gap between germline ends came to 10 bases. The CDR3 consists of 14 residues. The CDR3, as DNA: TGTGCCAGCAGTGAAGGTGTCGGAAACTACGAGCAGTACTTC. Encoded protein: CASSEGVGNYEQYF.